A single sample is the source of the 26 T cell receptor beta chains below, sequenced in a study of blood T cell repertoires in COVID-19. The protocol was immunoSEQ multiplex PCR, while the TCRdb copy is restricted to in-frame clones and leaves out a portion. The profile shows some 170,000 clones, around 80% of them singletons. The sample taken for sequencing was peripheral blood. The receptors come from a woman in her 70s with acute or convalescent COVID-19.

This rearrangement joins TRBV6-5 to TRBJ2-1; 12 bases fit TRBD2. V was pared by 5 bases and J by 12 bases, with 5 bases of the junction left unmatched. The CDR3 spans 13 residues. The germline V gene encodes CDR1 MNHEY and CDR2 SVGAGI. The CDR3 loop is CASSRRLAGVQFF. The CDR3 DNA is TGTGCCAGCAGTCGTCGACTAGCGGGAGTGCAGTTCTTC.

This clone was recorded only once. The chain links TRBV11-2 to TRBJ1-4; no definite D call. Per the germline V gene, CDR1 is SGHAT and CDR2 is FQNNGV. The CDR3 is made up of 13 amino acids. Trimming took 8 bases from V and 4 from J, leaving 11 bases between them. As DNA, the CDR3 is TGTGCCAGCGCCCCAGTGATTAATGAAAAACTGTTTTTT. It translates to CASAPVINEKLFF.

The chain is built from TRBV28 and TRBJ2-7, with D perhaps TRBD1 (5 bases). The germline CDR1 and CDR2 sequences are MDHEN and SYDVKM. This CDR3 has 11 residues. Trimming cost V 6 bases and J 6 bases, with 9 bases left between them. In DNA, the CDR3 is TGTGCCAGCAGAAATAGGGGCGAGCAGTACTTC. Amino acid sequence: CASRNRGEQYF. Looking up the rest from reference TRBV28 and TRBJ2-7 gives the full variable domain: DVKVTQSSRYLVKRTGEKVFLECVQDMDHENMFWYRQDPGLGLRLIYFSYDVKMKEKGDIPEGYSVSREKKERFSLILESASTNQTSMYLCASRNRGEQYFGPGTRLTVT.

CDR3: CASSLEPGRNHTF. CDR3 in DNA: TGTGCCAGCAGCTTGGAACCCGGGAGGAACCACACCTTC. The V call is TRBV5-6, the J call TRBJ1-2; D is undetermined. The germline V gene encodes CDR1 SGHDT and CDR2 YYEEEE. With 0 bases removed from V and 12 bases from J, the gap between germline ends came to 15 bases. The CDR3 is 13 amino acids.

This rearrangement joins TRBV23-1 to TRBJ1-4; TRBD1 agrees at 9 bases. TRBV23-1 is noted as an ORF with a role that remains uncertain. Trimming removed 1 base from V and 7 bases from J; junction bases left unmatched: 7. The CDR3 is 16 residues long. CDR3 sequence: CASSQYRGRFSEKLFF. CDR3 sequence (DNA): TGCGCCAGCAGTCAATACAGGGGGCGTTTCAGTGAAAAACTGTTTTTT.

This sequence joins TRBV27 and TRBJ2-2; TRBD2 aligns across 15 bases. Germline V gene data show CDR1 as MNHEY and CDR2 as SMNVEV (reference sequence). V shed 6 bases and J 5 bases; nucleotides not matched to a gene: 13. The CDR3 length is 19 residues. The CDR3 region has the DNA TGTGCCAGCAGCCAATTCGGACTAGCGGGGGGGCGCAAAACCGGGGAGCTGTTTTTT. The encoded protein is CASSQFGLAGGRKTGELFF.

This clone was picked up one time. DNA of the CDR3: TGTGCCAGCAGTTTCCTCTCCGGAAAACTGTTTTTT. This encodes CASSFLSGKLFF. The chain carries TRBV28 and TRBJ1-4; no clear D. Trimming pared 3 bases from V and 10 bases from J, leaving 9 bases between. Germline loops: CDR1 MDHEN, CDR2 SYDVKM. CDR3 length: 12 amino acids.

The rearrangement links TRBV27 to TRBJ2-7; weak D call: TRBD1 (5 bases). V was clipped by 6 bases and J by 4 bases, with 13 bases between them. Per the germline V gene, CDR1 is MNHEY and CDR2 is SMNVEV (reference sequence). The CDR3 has 13 amino acids. The CDR3 protein is CASSLQQGYEQYF. CDR3 in DNA: TGTGCCAGCAGCCTACAGCAGGGTTACGAGCAGTACTTC.

This chain joins TRBV10-3 and TRBJ2-1; D call uncertain. The V gene lost 2 bases and the J gene lost 6 bases, with 11 bases spanning the gap. Germline V CDR1 and CDR2: ENHRY, SYGVKD. This CDR3 has 14 residues. The chain's CDR3 is CAISEKPQANEQFF. CDR3 bases: TGTGCCATCAGTGAGAAACCCCAGGCCAATGAGCAGTTCTTC.

The chain joins TRBV4-3 to TRBJ2-7; D not resolved. V gave up 4 bases and J gave up 4 bases, with 8 bases separating them. The germline gives CDR1 LGHNA, CDR2 YSLEER. This CDR3 comprises 12 residues. For the CDR3, the DNA is TGCGCCAGCAGCCGAGTCTTGTACGAGCAGTACTTC. Encoded protein: CASSRVLYEQYF.

Only one count was recorded for this clone. The V call is TRBV19, the J call TRBJ2-5, with a weak D call TRBD1 (6 bases). This CDR3 contains 14 residues. Deletions cut 4 bases from V and 5 bases from J, with 14 bases between. Germline assignment: CDR1 LNHDA and CDR2 SQIVND (reference sequence). CDR3 DNA sequence: TGTGCCAGTAGTAGTCCAGGGGCCCGGGAGACCCAGTACTTC. The encoded protein is CASSSPGARETQYF.

This clone has only a few counts. The chain employs TRBV30 and TRBJ1-5; D is possibly TRBD1 (5 bases). V gave up 1 base and J gave up 1 base, with 11 bases separating them. This CDR3 contains 15 residues. Germline CDR1 GTSNPN, CDR2 SVGIG (reference sequence). CDR3 residues: CAWSAGVGSNQPQHF. The CDR3 coding sequence is TGTGCCTGGAGTGCGGGGGTTGGCAGCAATCAGCCCCAGCATTTT.

The rearrangement links TRBV15 to TRBJ2-7, with D perhaps matching TRBD1 (5 bases). The CDR3 loop spans 15 amino acids. V was clipped by 0 bases and J by 2 bases, with 11 bases between them. Germline CDR1 is LNHNV and CDR2 is YYDKDF (reference sequence). CDR3 loop: CATSRDLTGTYEQYF. As DNA, the CDR3 is TGTGCCACCAGCAGAGATCTAACAGGAACCTACGAGCAGTACTTC.

This clone appeared a few times. CDR3 DNA: TGTGCCAGCAGTGAATCATCGCAGGGGGGTAATTCACCCCTCCACTTT. It is translated as CASSESSQGGNSPLHF. This chain uses TRBV25-1 with TRBJ1-6; 7 bases match TRBD1. J gave up 6 bases and V 1 base, and 6 bases lay outside the gene matches. The germline gives CDR1 MGHDK, CDR2 SYGVNS. CDR3 length equals 16 residues.

In its sample, this clone was seen a few times. The gene calls are TRBV28 and TRBJ2-3, with 8 bases identical to TRBD2. Germline V gives CDR1 MDHEN, CDR2 SYDVKM. The CDR3 covers 15 residues. Trimming at V came to 3 bases and at J to 1 base, leaving 3 bases not matched to a gene. CDR3 residues: CASSFGGAGTDTQYF. DNA for the CDR3: TGTGCCAGCAGTTTCGGGGGGGCGGGCACAGATACGCAGTATTTT.

This clone has a handful of counts. The rearrangement links TRBV2 to TRBJ1-1; D is possibly TRBD1 (5 bases). V dropped 5 bases and J dropped 1 base, with 8 bases sitting between them. Germline V gene sequence: CDR1 SNHLY, CDR2 FYNNEI. CDR3 size: 13 residues. The CDR3 loop reads CASSKTANTEAFF. CDR3 DNA: TGTGCCAGCAGTAAGACAGCGAACACTGAAGCTTTCTTT. Based on the CDR3 plus reference TRBV2 and TRBJ1-1, the full variable domain is EPEVTQTPSHQVTQMGQEVILRCVPISNHLYFYWYRQILGQKVEFLVSFYNNEISEKSEIFDDQFSVERPDGSNFTLKIRSTKLEDSAMYFCASSKTANTEAFFGQGTRLTVV.

Note on this clone: Other DNA sequences in this specimen translate into the identical CDR3. Here the CDR3 reads CASSLGQGNTEAFF. The CDR3 DNA sequence: TGTGCCAGCAGTTTGGGACAGGGGAACACTGAAGCTTTCTTT. The rearrangement joins TRBV28 to TRBJ1-1; TRBD1 agrees at 9 bases. The germline gives CDR1 MDHEN, CDR2 SYDVKM. The junction had 0 bases not matched to a gene; V was cut back by 3 bases and J by 1 base. The CDR3 is 14 residues long.

This clone was counted a few times. V is TRBV5-4 and J is TRBJ2-7; weak D call: TRBD1 (6 bases). V lost 2 bases and J lost 1, with 7 bases in between. The CDR3 consists of 13 residues. The germline V gene has CDR1 SGHNT and CDR2 YYREEE (reference sequence). The CDR3 bases are TGTGCCAGCAGCTTCGGACAGTCCTACGAGCAGTACTTC. Translating gives CASSFGQSYEQYF.

The chain couples TRBV29-1 to TRBJ1-1, with D hard to call. The V end lost 4 bases, the J end lost 1 base, and 10 bases lay between the germline ends. The CDR3 has 13 amino acids. Germline CDR1 is SQVTM and CDR2 is ANQGSEA. The DNA of the CDR3 is TGCAGCGTTGTGAGAGCAAGGAACACTGAAGCTTTCTTT. Translating it yields CSVVRARNTEAFF.

This sequence joins TRBV5-1 and TRBJ1-4; a possible D gene is TRBD1 (5 bases). CDR1 and CDR2 from the germline V gene are SGHRS and YFSETQ. The V end was cut by 0 bases, the J end by 7 bases, with 10 bases between. This CDR3 has 14 amino acids. The CDR3 sequence: CASSLAAGFEKLFF. In DNA, the CDR3 is TGCGCCAGCAGCTTGGCGGCAGGGTTTGAAAAACTGTTTTTT.

This clone has ten or more counts. The gene calls are TRBV14 and TRBJ2-1, with TRBD2 matching over 8 bases. The CDR3 is made up of 15 amino acids. Trimming at V came to 1 base and at J to 7 bases, leaving 6 bases not matched to a gene. CDR1 is SGHDN, CDR2 FVKESK, per germline. The CDR3 spells CASSQGTQRGNEQFF. The CDR3 bases are TGTGCCAGCAGCCAAGGGACTCAGCGGGGGAATGAGCAGTTCTTC.

The V and J genes are TRBV11-3 and TRBJ2-6; possibly TRBD2 for D (5 bases). The CDR3 loop spans 16 amino acids. The V gene's germline CDR1 is SGHNT and CDR2 YENEEA. With 4 bases removed from V and 0 bases from J, the gap between germline ends came to 10 bases. The CDR3 sequence is CASSSLRGSGANVLTF. The CDR3 DNA reads TGTGCCAGCAGCTCTCTACGGGGCTCTGGGGCCAACGTCCTGACTTTC.

V gene TRBV24-1 combines with J gene TRBJ1-2; D uncertain. The CDR3 runs to 14 residues. The germline gives CDR1 KGHDR, CDR2 SFDVKD. V shed 2 bases and J shed 6 bases, with 12 bases lying between them. The CDR3 loop reads CATSDSRVSHGYTF. DNA for the CDR3: TGTGCCACCAGTGATTCGAGGGTTTCGCATGGCTACACCTTC.

This clone was seen once. The chain is built from TRBV18 and TRBJ1-1; possibly TRBD1 for D (6 bases). Trimming took 6 bases from V and 1 from J, leaving 15 bases between them. Germline lookup yields CDR1 KGHSH and CDR2 LQKENI. This CDR3 comprises 15 residues. CDR3 loop: CASSRSGDQNTEAFF. CDR3 coding DNA: TGTGCCAGCTCCCGGTCAGGGGACCAGAACACTGAAGCTTTCTTT.

Here the CDR3 reads CASSLLSGWSTDTQYF. The CDR3 bases are TGTGCCAGCAGCTTATTGTCGGGTTGGAGTACAGATACGCAGTATTTT. V and J are TRBV7-6 and TRBJ2-3; D is ambiguous. This CDR3 comprises 16 residues. V was pared by 2 bases and J by 3 bases, with 15 bases between. Germline assignment: CDR1 SGHVS and CDR2 FNYEAQ. The full variable domain, with the rest looked up from reference TRBV7-6 and TRBJ2-3, is GAGVSQSPRYKVTKRGQDVALRCDPISGHVSLYWYRQALGQGPEFLTYFNYEAQQDKSGLPNDRFSAERPEGSISTLTIQRTEQRDSAMYRCASSLLSGWSTDTQYFGPGTRLTVL.

The J gene is TRBJ1-3, the V gene TRBV29-1, with D unresolved. The CDR3 covers 17 residues. CDR1 is SQVTM, CDR2 ANQGSEA, per germline. V lost 1 base and J 0 bases, leaving 16 bases between the germline ends. The CDR3 DNA reads TGCAGCGTTGAAGGCGGGTCAGGTAAGAGCTCTGGAAACACCATATATTTT. Its protein product is CSVEGGSGKSSGNTIYF.